This T cell receptor beta chain was recovered during a study of Ad26.COV2.S vaccination and SARS-CoV-2 variants. General study points: Post-vaccination breadth of spike-specific CD8+ and CD4+ T cell responses was reportedly substantial. Vaccine recipients showed a spike-specific TCR breadth that was higher than in placebo recipients. Possibly, TCR breadth and depth analyses underestimated total T cell responses.

Trimming cost V 3 bases and J 4 bases, with 13 bases left between them. This CDR3 has 14 amino acids. The germline gives CDR1 SGHRS, CDR2 YFSETQ. The repertoire was sequenced with immunoSEQ multiplex PCR; TCRdb's copy has only in-frame clones and lacks some. The data show around 170,000 clones, 87% seen once. Note on this clone: Antigen specificity is unknown.

J is TRBJ1-2 and V is TRBV5-1; possibly TRBD1 for D (5 bases). The source is a human donor who had recovered from COVID-19. The material was peripheral blood, obtained after recovery from COVID-19. In nucleotides, the CDR3 is TGCGCCAGCAGCTCGGGGGAACAGTTCTATGGCTACACCTTC. This codes for CASSSGEQFYGYTF.